Below, 18 T cell receptor beta chains from the same sample are listed, as sequenced in a study of blood T cell repertoires in COVID-19. The protocol was immunoSEQ multiplex PCR, while the TCRdb copy is restricted to in-frame clones and leaves out a portion. The table includes fewer than 250,000 clones, about 90% detected once. Source material: peripheral blood. The receptors were gathered from a man aged 25 to 40 with COVID-19, enrolled during active disease.

The chain recombines TRBV27 with TRBJ2-7; D is ambiguous. V lost 6 bases and J lost 0, with 12 bases in between. This CDR3 is built from 14 residues. CDR1 is MNHEY, CDR2 SMNVEV, per germline (reference sequence). The CDR3 DNA is TGTGCCAGCAGGCCCCAAGAGAGCTCCTACGAGCAGTACTTC. Encoded protein: CASRPQESSYEQYF.

This clone occurred once. The J gene is TRBJ1-6, the V gene TRBV15, with TRBD1 matching 7 bases. The CDR3 covers 16 residues. The germline V gene has CDR1 LNHNV and CDR2 YYDKDF (reference sequence). V lost 1 base and J lost 10; bases outside the gene matches: 10. CDR3 sequence reads: CATSRGRRGSLSPLHF. In DNA, the CDR3 is TGTGCCACCAGCAGAGGGCGCAGGGGGAGTTTATCACCCCTCCACTTT.

The V and J genes are TRBV7-2 and TRBJ2-2; perhaps TRBD1 as D (6 bases). The germline CDR1 and CDR2 sequences are SGHTA and FQGNSA. The CDR3 is 13 amino acids. V lost 6 bases to trimming and J lost 4 bases, with 9 bases between them. The chain's CDR3 is CASRPQGTGELFF. The CDR3 DNA sequence: TGTGCCAGCAGACCACAGGGCACCGGGGAGCTGTTTTTT.

The V gene is TRBV2, the J gene TRBJ1-1; possibly TRBD1 for D (5 bases). CDR3 size: 16 residues. Germline V lookup: CDR1 SNHLY, CDR2 FYNNEI. With 6 bases removed from V and 0 bases from J, the gap between germline ends came to 17 bases. CDR3 in amino acids: CASSTESDTMNTEAFF. DNA of the CDR3: TGTGCCAGCAGCACCGAGTCGGACACTATGAACACTGAAGCTTTCTTT.

The chain uses TRBV7-2 and TRBJ1-3, with 7 nucleotides matching TRBD1. This CDR3 spans 17 amino acids. Trimming removed 5 bases from V and 0 bases from J; junction bases left unmatched: 10. From germline, CDR1 is SGHTA and CDR2 FQGNSA. The chain's CDR3 is CASSTQGTPFSGNTIYF. CDR3 bases: TGTGCCAGCAGCACACAGGGGACCCCCTTCTCTGGAAACACCATATATTTT.

V and J are TRBV18 and TRBJ1-1; TRBD1 might be the D (6 bases). The CDR3 spans 16 residues. V was shortened by 3 bases and J by 1 base, with 15 bases between the two germline ends. The V gene's germline CDR1 is KGHSH and CDR2 LQKENI. The CDR3 loop is CASSPPGTTPNTEAFF. For the CDR3, the DNA is TGTGCCAGCTCACCTCCCGGGACAACCCCGAACACTGAAGCTTTCTTT.

This chain uses TRBV7-2 with TRBJ2-1; maybe TRBD2 (6 bases). Trimming took 5 bases from V and 8 from J, leaving 19 bases between them. Germline values: CDR1 SGHTA, CDR2 FQGNSA. The CDR3 loop spans 15 amino acids. Written as DNA, the CDR3 is TGTGCCAGCAGCCTGGGCGGGGCGGGACTGGATGAGCAGTTCTTC. This codes for CASSLGGAGLDEQFF.

This rearrangement joins TRBV6-1 to TRBJ1-2, with 9 bases aligning to TRBD1. The CDR3 is 15 amino acids. The germline V gene encodes CDR1 MNHNS and CDR2 SASEGT. V lost 2 bases, J lost 0 bases, and 1 base stayed unmatched. The CDR3 region is CASSERQGANYGYTF. The CDR3 nucleotides read TGTGCCAGCAGTGAACGACAGGGGGCTAACTATGGCTACACCTTC.

The chain is built from TRBV11-2 and TRBJ2-2, with a weak D call TRBD2 (5 bases). In germline, CDR1 is SGHAT, CDR2 FQNNGV. Trimming took 4 bases from V and 5 from J, leaving 11 bases between them. The CDR3 extends over 14 amino acids. In DNA, the CDR3 is TGTGCCAGCAGCTCCTGGGAGCCTACCGGGGAGCTGTTTTTT. It yields the protein CASSSWEPTGELFF.

This clone was recorded once. The chain employs TRBV5-1 and TRBJ1-1; D is unresolved. The CDR3 has 15 amino acids. Trimming took off 0 bases at V and 0 bases at J, with 9 bases between the two ends. Germline CDR1 SGHRS, CDR2 YFSETQ. The CDR3 coding sequence is TGCGCCAGCAGCTTGGATGGCCTTATGAACACTGAAGCTTTCTTT. Its translation: CASSLDGLMNTEAFF.

The chain carries TRBV30 and TRBJ2-7, with 9 bases identical to TRBD2. J was trimmed by 6 bases and V by 2 bases; bases with no gene match: 8. This CDR3 is built from 14 residues. Germline CDR1 is GTSNPN and CDR2 is SVGIG (reference sequence). CDR3 coding DNA: TGTGCCTGGAGTCGCGGGGGGGGAGGGAGCGAGCAGTACTTC. Translated, it gives CAWSRGGGGSEQYF.

The chain recombines TRBV12-3 or TRBV12-4 with TRBJ1-2, with D perhaps TRBD1 (5 bases). There are 13 residues in the CDR3. Trimming took off 7 bases at V and 8 bases at J, with 17 bases between the two ends. CDR3 sequence (DNA): TGTGCCAGCACCCTTGGGGGGGGGAGAGGCTACACCTTC. It is translated as CASTLGGGRGYTF.

The V gene is TRBV7-9, the J gene TRBJ2-1, with 8 bases identical to TRBD2. This CDR3 has 15 amino acids. Germline V gene data show CDR1 as SEHNR and CDR2 as FQNEAQ (reference sequence). The junction had 0 bases not matched to a gene; V was cut back by 2 bases and J by 0 bases. CDR3 DNA sequence: TGTGCCAGCAGCTTAAGCGGGAGCTCCTACAATGAGCAGTTCTTC. It specifies CASSLSGSSYNEQFF.

V gene TRBV28 combines with J gene TRBJ2-7; the match to TRBD2 covers 11 bases. Per germline, CDR1 MDHEN and CDR2 SYDVKM. The V segment lost 5 bases and the J segment 7 bases; nucleotides outside the gene matches: 7. CDR3 length: 14 amino acids. CDR3 in DNA: TGTGCCAGCAGTATAGCGGGAGGGCCGGGTGAGCAGTACTTC. Amino acids: CASSIAGGPGEQYF.

The chain has TRBV29-1 and TRBJ2-7, with a weak D call TRBD1 (7 bases). Deletions cut 1 base from V and 3 bases from J, with 10 bases between. This CDR3 spans 13 amino acids. From germline, CDR1 is SQVTM and CDR2 ANQGSEA. This CDR3 is CSVEGQGGYEQYF. In nucleotides, the CDR3 is TGCAGCGTTGAAGGACAGGGAGGCTACGAGCAGTACTTC.

The CDR3 here is CASSAQAGRNTGELFF. In nucleotides, the CDR3 is TGTGCCAGCAGCGCCCAGGCGGGGAGGAACACCGGGGAGCTGTTTTTT. The V and J genes are TRBV7-3 and TRBJ2-2; the D gene is possibly TRBD2 (6 bases). Germline CDR1 is SGHTA and CDR2 is FQGTGA. The CDR3 has 16 amino acids. Deletions cut 5 bases from V and 1 base from J, with 14 bases between.

This chain connects TRBV20-1 to TRBJ1-1; D unclear. The germline V gene has CDR1 DFQATT and CDR2 SNEGSKA (reference sequence). V lost 2 bases to trimming and J lost 11 bases, with 9 bases between them. The CDR3 sequence is 10 residues long. Here the CDR3 DNA reads TGCAGTGCTAGACGGGAGGAGGCTTTCTTT. Protein product: CSARREEAFF.

The chain carries TRBV2 and TRBJ2-7, with 8 bases aligning to TRBD1. J was trimmed by 3 bases and V by 3 bases; bases with no gene match: 7. The CDR3 is 15 residues long. The germline V gene encodes CDR1 SNHLY and CDR2 FYNNEI. The CDR3 DNA follows: TGTGCCAGCAGTGATATCGGGACAGGCCTCTACGAGCAGTACTTC. It encodes CASSDIGTGLYEQYF.